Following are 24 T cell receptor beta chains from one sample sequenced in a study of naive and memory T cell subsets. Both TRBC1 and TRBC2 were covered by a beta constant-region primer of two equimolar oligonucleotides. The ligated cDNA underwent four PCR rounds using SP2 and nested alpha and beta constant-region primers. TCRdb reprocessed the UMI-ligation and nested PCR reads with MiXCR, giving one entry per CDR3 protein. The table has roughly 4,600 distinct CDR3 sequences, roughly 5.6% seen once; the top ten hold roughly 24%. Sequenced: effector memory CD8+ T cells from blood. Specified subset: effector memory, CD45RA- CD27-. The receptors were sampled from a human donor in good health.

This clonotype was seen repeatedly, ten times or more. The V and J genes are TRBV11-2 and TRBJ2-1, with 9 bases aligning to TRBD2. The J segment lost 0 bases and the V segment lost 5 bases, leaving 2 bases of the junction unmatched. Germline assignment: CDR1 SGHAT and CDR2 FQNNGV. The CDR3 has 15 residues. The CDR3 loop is CASSLAGSSYNEQFF. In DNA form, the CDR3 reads TGTGCCAGCAGCCTAGCGGGGTCCTCCTACAATGAGCAGTTCTTC.

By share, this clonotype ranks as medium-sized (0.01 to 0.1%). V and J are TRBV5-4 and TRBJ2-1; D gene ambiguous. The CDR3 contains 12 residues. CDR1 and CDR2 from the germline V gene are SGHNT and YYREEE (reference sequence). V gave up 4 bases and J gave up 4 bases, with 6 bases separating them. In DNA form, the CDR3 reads TGTGCCAGCAGCCACGAATACAATGAGCAGTTCTTC. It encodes CASSHEYNEQFF.

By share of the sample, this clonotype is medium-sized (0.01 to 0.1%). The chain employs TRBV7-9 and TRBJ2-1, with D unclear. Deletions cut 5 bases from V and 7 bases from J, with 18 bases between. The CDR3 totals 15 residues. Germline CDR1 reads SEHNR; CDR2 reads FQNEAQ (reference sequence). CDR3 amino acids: CASSPARSSNNEQFF. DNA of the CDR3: TGTGCCAGCAGCCCCGCCCGGTCGAGCAATAATGAGCAGTTCTTC.

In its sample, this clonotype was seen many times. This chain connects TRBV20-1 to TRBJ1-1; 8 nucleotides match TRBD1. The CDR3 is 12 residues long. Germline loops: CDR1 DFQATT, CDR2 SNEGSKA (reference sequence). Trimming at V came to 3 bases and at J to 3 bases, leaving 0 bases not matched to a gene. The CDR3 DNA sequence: TGCAGTGCTAGGACAGGGGACACTGAAGCTTTCTTT. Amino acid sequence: CSARTGDTEAFF.

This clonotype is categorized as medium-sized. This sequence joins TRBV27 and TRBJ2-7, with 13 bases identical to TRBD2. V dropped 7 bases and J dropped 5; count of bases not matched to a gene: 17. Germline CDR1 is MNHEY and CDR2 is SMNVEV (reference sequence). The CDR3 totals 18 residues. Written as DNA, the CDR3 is TGTGCCAGCACTAACCCAGCGACTAGCGGGAGGCCCATACACGAGCAGTACTTC. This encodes CASTNPATSGRPIHEQYF.

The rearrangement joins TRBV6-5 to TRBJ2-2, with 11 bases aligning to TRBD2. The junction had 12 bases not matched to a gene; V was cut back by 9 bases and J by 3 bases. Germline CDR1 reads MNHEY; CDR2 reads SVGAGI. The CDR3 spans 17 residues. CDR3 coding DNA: TGTGCCAGAAGTACTTTAGCGGGAGGGGGGGACACCGGGGAGCTGTTTTTT. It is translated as CARSTLAGGGDTGELFF.

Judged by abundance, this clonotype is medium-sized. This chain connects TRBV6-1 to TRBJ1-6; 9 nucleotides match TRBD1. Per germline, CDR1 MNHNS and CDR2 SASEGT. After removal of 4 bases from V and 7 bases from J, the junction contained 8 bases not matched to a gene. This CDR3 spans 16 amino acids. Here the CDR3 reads CASSVRGGTGNSPLHF. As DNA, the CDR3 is TGTGCCAGCAGTGTTCGGGGCGGGACAGGGAATTCACCCCTCCACTTT.

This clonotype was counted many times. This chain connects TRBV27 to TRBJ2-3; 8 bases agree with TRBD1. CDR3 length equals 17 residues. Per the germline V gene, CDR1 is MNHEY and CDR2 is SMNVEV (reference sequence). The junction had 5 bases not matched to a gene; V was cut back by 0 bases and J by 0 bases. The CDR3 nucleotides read TGTGCCAGCAGTTTATCCGGACAGGGATTGAGCACAGATACGCAGTATTTT. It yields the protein CASSLSGQGLSTDTQYF.

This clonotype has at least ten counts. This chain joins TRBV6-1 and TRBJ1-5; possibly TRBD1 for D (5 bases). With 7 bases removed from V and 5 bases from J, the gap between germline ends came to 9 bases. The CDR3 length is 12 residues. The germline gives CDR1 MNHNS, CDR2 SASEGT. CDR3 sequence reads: CASKTGYQPQHF. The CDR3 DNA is TGTGCCAGCAAAACAGGTTATCAGCCCCAGCATTTT.

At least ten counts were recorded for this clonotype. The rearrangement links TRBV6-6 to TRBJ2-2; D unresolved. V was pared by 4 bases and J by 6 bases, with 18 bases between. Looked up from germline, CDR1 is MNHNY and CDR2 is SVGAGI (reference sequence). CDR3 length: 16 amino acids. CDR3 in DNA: TGTGCCAGCAGTTCCTCAGGCTTGGGCGTCGCCGGGGAGCTGTTTTTT. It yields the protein CASSSSGLGVAGELFF.

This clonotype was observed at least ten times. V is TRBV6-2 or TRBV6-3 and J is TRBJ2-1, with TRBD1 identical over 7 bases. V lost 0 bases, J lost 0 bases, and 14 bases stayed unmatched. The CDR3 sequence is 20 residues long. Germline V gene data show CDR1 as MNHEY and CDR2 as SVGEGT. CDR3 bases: TGTGCCAGCAGTTACTCGGGGACAGATATTCTCACCAGCTCCTACAATGAGCAGTTCTTC. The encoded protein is CASSYSGTDILTSSYNEQFF.

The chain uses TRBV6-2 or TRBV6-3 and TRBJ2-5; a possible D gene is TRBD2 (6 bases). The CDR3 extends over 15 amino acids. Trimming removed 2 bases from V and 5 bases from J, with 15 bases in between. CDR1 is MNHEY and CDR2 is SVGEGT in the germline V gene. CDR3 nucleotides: TGTGCCAGCAGTTACCGGATGGAGGGTGGGGAGACCCAGTACTTC. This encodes CASSYRMEGGETQYF.

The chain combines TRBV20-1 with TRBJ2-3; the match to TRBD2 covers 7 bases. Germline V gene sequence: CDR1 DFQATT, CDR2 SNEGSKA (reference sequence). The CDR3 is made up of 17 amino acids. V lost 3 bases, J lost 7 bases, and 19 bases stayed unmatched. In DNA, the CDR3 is TGCAGTGCTAGTTTTCCTAGCGGAGTTGGACCTAGCCATACGCAGTATTTT. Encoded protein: CSASFPSGVGPSHTQYF.

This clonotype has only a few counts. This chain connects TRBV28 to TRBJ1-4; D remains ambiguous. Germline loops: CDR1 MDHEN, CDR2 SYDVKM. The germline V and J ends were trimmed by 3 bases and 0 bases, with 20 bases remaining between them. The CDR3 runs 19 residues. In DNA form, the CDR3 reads TGTGCCAGCAGTTTCTCGGCGGCAGAAGTGTCGGCAACTAATGAAAAACTGTTTTTT. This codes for CASSFSAAEVSATNEKLFF.

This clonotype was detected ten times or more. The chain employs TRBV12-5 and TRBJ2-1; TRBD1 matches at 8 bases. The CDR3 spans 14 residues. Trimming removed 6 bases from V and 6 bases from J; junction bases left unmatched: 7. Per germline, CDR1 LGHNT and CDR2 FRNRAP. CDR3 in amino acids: CASGDRGEANEQFF. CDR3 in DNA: TGTGCTAGTGGCGACAGGGGAGAAGCCAATGAGCAGTTCTTC.

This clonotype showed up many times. CDR3 amino acids: CASSLETAEWELFF. The CDR3 DNA follows: TGTGCCAGCAGCTTGGAAACAGCGGAATGGGAGCTGTTTTTT. The chain carries TRBV5-5 and TRBJ2-2; D may be TRBD2 (5 bases). Looked up from germline, CDR1 is SGHKS and CDR2 is YYEKEE (reference sequence). V was cut by 0 bases and J by 9 bases, with 12 bases left in between. The CDR3 contains 14 residues.

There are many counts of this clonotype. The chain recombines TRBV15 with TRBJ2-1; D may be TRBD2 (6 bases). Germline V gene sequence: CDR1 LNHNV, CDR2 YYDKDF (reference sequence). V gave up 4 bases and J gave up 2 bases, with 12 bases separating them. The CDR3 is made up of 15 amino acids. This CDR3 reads CATSITRGTYNEQFF. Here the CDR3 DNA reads TGTGCCACCAGCATAACTCGGGGGACCTACAATGAGCAGTTCTTC.

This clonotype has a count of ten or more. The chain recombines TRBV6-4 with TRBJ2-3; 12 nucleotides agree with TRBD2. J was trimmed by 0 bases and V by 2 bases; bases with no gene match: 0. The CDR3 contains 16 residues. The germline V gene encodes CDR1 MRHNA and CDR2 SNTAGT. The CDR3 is CASSDGTSGSTDTQYF. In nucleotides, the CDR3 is TGTGCCAGCAGTGACGGGACTAGCGGGAGCACAGATACGCAGTATTTT.

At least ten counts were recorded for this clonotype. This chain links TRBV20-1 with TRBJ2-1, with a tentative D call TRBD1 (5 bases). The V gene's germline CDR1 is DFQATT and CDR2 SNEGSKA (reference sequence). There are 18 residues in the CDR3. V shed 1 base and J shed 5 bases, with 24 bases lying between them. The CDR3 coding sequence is TGCAGTGCTAGAGCGCATTCTTGGACACACAACGAACACAATGAGCAGTTCTTC. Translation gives CSARAHSWTHNEHNEQFF.

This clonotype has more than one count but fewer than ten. This CDR3 reads CASTMKGEGGYEQYF. The CDR3 DNA reads TGTGCCAGCACTATGAAGGGGGAGGGGGGCTACGAGCAGTACTTC. The gene calls are TRBV6-6 and TRBJ2-7, with a weak D call TRBD2 (7 bases). Trimming cost V 7 bases and J 3 bases, with 19 bases left between them. CDR1 and CDR2 from the germline V gene are MNHNY and SVGAGI (reference sequence). The CDR3 runs to 15 residues.

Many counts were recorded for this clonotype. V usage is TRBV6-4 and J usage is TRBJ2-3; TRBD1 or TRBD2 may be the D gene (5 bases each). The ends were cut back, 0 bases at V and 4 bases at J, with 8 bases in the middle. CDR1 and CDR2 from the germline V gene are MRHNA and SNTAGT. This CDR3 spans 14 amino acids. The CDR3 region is CASSDSSGPDTQYF. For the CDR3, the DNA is TGTGCCAGCAGTGACTCGTCGGGGCCAGATACGCAGTATTTT.

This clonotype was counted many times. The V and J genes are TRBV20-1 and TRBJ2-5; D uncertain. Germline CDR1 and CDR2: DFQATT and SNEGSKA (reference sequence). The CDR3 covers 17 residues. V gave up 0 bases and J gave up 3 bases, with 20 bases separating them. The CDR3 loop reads CSARDPYSVGPEETQYF. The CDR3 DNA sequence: TGCAGTGCTAGAGATCCCTACTCGGTGGGTCCCGAAGAGACCCAGTACTTC.

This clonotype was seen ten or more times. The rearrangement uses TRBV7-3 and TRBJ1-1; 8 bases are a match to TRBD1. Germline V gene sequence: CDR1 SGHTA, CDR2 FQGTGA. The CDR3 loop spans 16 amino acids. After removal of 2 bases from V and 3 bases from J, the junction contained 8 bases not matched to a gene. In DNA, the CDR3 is TGTGCCAGCAGCTTAGGGCAGGGGGCGTTGGACACTGAAGCTTTCTTT. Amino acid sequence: CASSLGQGALDTEAFF.

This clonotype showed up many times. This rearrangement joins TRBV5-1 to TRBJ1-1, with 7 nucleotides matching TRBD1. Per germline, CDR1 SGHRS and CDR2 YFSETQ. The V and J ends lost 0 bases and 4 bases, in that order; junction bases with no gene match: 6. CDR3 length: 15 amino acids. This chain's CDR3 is CASSLAAGGGTEAFF. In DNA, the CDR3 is TGCGCCAGCAGCTTGGCGGCAGGGGGTGGCACTGAAGCTTTCTTT.